This entry lists 31 T cell receptor beta chains sequenced from one sample in a study of spatial heterogeneity in lung cancer. Indicated time point: sample taken at primary tumor resection. Whole RNA, which was extracted from tumor, nontumor lung tissue or frozen PBMC, was sequenced without any cell sorting. Each CDR3 protein gets one entry after TCRdb re-called the 5' RACE reads with MiXCR. The sample has just under 95,000 distinct CDR3 sequences, approximately 12% seen once. Sequencing used PBMCs, obtained at surgery. These TCRs come from a male donor with early-stage non-small cell lung cancer.

The CDR3 DNA sequence: TGTGCCACCGCGACTGACAGGCCGCGGGGCTACACCTTC. Protein: CATATDRPRGYTF. The V and J genes are TRBV28 and TRBJ1-2; D perhaps matches TRBD1 (6 bases). Trimming stripped 10 bases from V and 8 bases from J, with 20 bases between. The CDR3 loop spans 13 amino acids. From germline, CDR1 is MDHEN and CDR2 SYDVKM.

This clonotype was seen many times. The CDR3 nucleotides read TGTGCCAGCAGCCCGACAGGGGGCCGGGCTGAAGCTTTCTTT. Translating gives CASSPTGGRAEAFF. The V gene is TRBV7-8, the J gene TRBJ1-1; TRBD1 aligns across 10 bases. Germline V gene data show CDR1 as SGHVS and CDR2 as FQNEAQ. The CDR3 is made up of 14 amino acids. Trimming cost V 5 bases and J 6 bases; bases outside gene matches: 6.

There are many counts of this clonotype. The CDR3 loop is CASSFQQPSSGNTIYF. CDR3 DNA: TGTGCCAGCAGCTTCCAACAGCCGAGCTCTGGAAACACCATATATTTT. The rearrangement uses TRBV7-2 and TRBJ1-3; D ambiguous. Trimming left V 3 bases short and J 0 bases short, with 12 bases between. In germline, CDR1 is SGHTA, CDR2 FQGNSA. This CDR3 contains 16 residues.

The chain has TRBV5-8 and TRBJ2-6, with D perhaps TRBD2 (5 bases). The V gene lost 4 bases and the J gene lost 0 bases, with 11 bases spanning the gap. CDR1 SGHTS and CDR2 YDEGEE come from the germline V gene. CDR3 length: 16 residues. The CDR3 DNA sequence: TGTGCCAGCAGCGTAACTAGGGCCTCTGGGGCCAACGTCCTGACTTTC. It codes for CASSVTRASGANVLTF.

This clonotype was seen a handful of times. This rearrangement joins TRBV5-4 to TRBJ2-5; the D gene could be TRBD1 or TRBD2 (5 bases each). The CDR3 consists of 14 residues. CDR1 and CDR2 from the germline V gene are SGHNT and YYREEE (reference sequence). V shed 1 base and J shed 1 base, with 8 bases lying between them. The CDR3 DNA sequence: TGTGCCAGCAGCTTGTCAGGGAGCCAAGAGACCCAGTACTTC. This sequence encodes CASSLSGSQETQYF.

The V call is TRBV28, the J call TRBJ2-5; D is ambiguous. The ends were cut back, 3 bases at V and 4 bases at J, with 12 bases in the middle. Germline loops: CDR1 MDHEN, CDR2 SYDVKM. The CDR3 sequence is 14 residues long. CDR3 amino acids: CASSFTAEGETQYF. For the CDR3, the DNA is TGTGCCAGCAGTTTTACGGCAGAAGGAGAGACCCAGTACTTC.

The CDR3 sequence is CASSLLGTAQETQYF. The CDR3 bases are TGCGCCAGCAGCCTATTAGGGACAGCACAAGAGACCCAGTACTTC. The V call is TRBV4-3, the J call TRBJ2-5, with TRBD1 matching 7 bases. The CDR3 is 15 amino acids. The germline V gene encodes CDR1 LGHNA and CDR2 YSLEER. The J segment lost 2 bases and the V segment lost 4 bases, leaving 7 bases of the junction unmatched.

This chain joins TRBV3-1 and TRBJ1-1; D gene unclear. V lost 1 base to trimming and J lost 0 bases, with 6 bases between them. The germline CDR1 and CDR2 sequences are LGHDT and YNNKEL (reference sequence). The CDR3 has 14 residues. This chain's CDR3 is CASSQGHMNTEAFF. As DNA, the CDR3 is TGTGCCAGCAGCCAAGGACATATGAACACTGAAGCTTTCTTT.

This clonotype was counted at least ten times. V usage is TRBV6-2 or TRBV6-3 and J usage is TRBJ2-3; unclear D gene. This CDR3 has 14 amino acids. The V and J ends lost 2 bases and 2 bases respectively, with 8 bases between them. CDR1 and CDR2 (germline): MNHEY, SVGEGT. The CDR3 loop is CASSYGRNTDTQYF. The CDR3 DNA follows: TGTGCCAGCAGTTACGGGCGAAACACAGATACGCAGTATTTT.

Only a few counts were recorded for this clonotype. The V and J genes are TRBV5-1 and TRBJ2-5; 7 bases map to TRBD1. CDR1 and CDR2 from the germline V gene are SGHRS and YFSETQ. This CDR3 is built from 15 residues. Unmatched junction bases numbered 8, after V lost 4 bases and J lost 2 bases. CDR3 loop: CASSHLRTGQETQYF. The CDR3 DNA reads TGCGCCAGCAGCCATTTGAGGACAGGTCAAGAGACCCAGTACTTC.

This clonotype showed up many times. The chain is built from TRBV6-2 or TRBV6-3 and TRBJ2-6; TRBD1 might be the D (7 bases). Trimming stripped 5 bases from V and 11 bases from J, with 22 bases between. Germline values: CDR1 MNHEY, CDR2 SVGEGT. The CDR3 contains 16 residues. The CDR3 region is CASSPRGGGLVDVLTF. CDR3 sequence (DNA): TGTGCCAGCAGTCCCCGTGGAGGGGGCTTGGTCGACGTCCTGACTTTC.

This clonotype appeared many times. This rearrangement joins TRBV7-9 to TRBJ2-2; D tentatively reads TRBD1 or TRBD2 (5 bases each). Germline V CDR1 and CDR2: SEHNR, FQNEAQ (reference sequence). This CDR3 is built from 15 residues. V was shortened by 4 bases and J by 5 bases, with 14 bases between the two germline ends. CDR3 coding DNA: TGTGCCAGCAGCTACCGGGACGGGGAGACCGGGGAGCTGTTTTTT. It specifies CASSYRDGETGELFF.

A few counts support this clonotype. V and J are TRBV5-1 and TRBJ1-2; 7 nucleotides align to TRBD1. Germline lookup yields CDR1 SGHRS and CDR2 YFSETQ. CDR3 length: 15 amino acids. V lost 0 bases, J lost 4 bases, and 6 bases stayed unmatched. The CDR3 spells CASSLGGQPFYGYTF. DNA of the CDR3: TGCGCCAGCAGCTTGGGGGGACAGCCCTTCTATGGCTACACCTTC.

The rearrangement joins TRBV29-1 to TRBJ2-1, with 9 nucleotides matching TRBD2. The CDR3 loop spans 14 amino acids. Germline V CDR1 and CDR2: SQVTM, ANQGSEA. V lost 6 bases to trimming and J lost 0 bases; unmatched junction nucleotides: 3. For the CDR3, the DNA is TGCAGCGTGGAACTAGCGGGCTCCTACAATGAGCAGTTCTTC. Residues: CSVELAGSYNEQFF.

This clonotype was observed many times. This chain links TRBV29-1 with TRBJ2-2; 11 bases fit TRBD1. Germline CDR1 reads SQVTM; CDR2 reads ANQGSEA. This CDR3 is 15 amino acids long. Trimming cost V 0 bases and J 4 bases; bases outside gene matches: 1. The DNA for the CDR3 is TGCAGCGTTGAAGAGGACAGGGGGCTCACCGGGGAGCTGTTTTTT. It is translated as CSVEEDRGLTGELFF.

This sequence joins TRBV9 and TRBJ2-7, with D unresolved. Germline V gives CDR1 SGDLS, CDR2 YYNGEE. This CDR3 comprises 15 residues. Trimming stripped 1 base from V and 4 bases from J, with 15 bases between. CDR3 sequence: CASSVSSESRYEQYF. DNA of the CDR3: TGTGCCAGCAGCGTATCGTCGGAGAGTAGGTACGAGCAGTACTTC. The full variable domain, rest sourced from reference TRBV9 and TRBJ2-7, is DSGVTQTPKHLITATGQRVTLRCSPRSGDLSVYWYQQSLDQGLQFLIQYYNGEERAKGNILERFSAQQFPDLHSELNLSSLELGDSALYFCASSVSSESRYEQYFGPGTRLTVT.

In regard to this clonotype: A read error may account for a junction end that differs from germline. The chain joins TRBV29-1 to TRBJ1-6, with D uncertain. Germline CDR1 reads SQVTM; CDR2 reads ANQGSEA. The CDR3 is 13 amino acids. CDR3 sequence: CSVQDSKNSPLHF. The DNA for the CDR3 is TGCAGCGTTCAAGACTCAAAGAATTCACCCCTCCACTTT. Combining the CDR3 with reference TRBV29-1 and TRBJ1-6 gives the whole variable domain SAVISQKPSRDICQRGTSLTIQCQVDSQVTMMFWYRQQPGQSLTLIATANQGSEATYESGFVIDKFPISRPNLTFSTLTVSNMSPEDSSIYLCSVQDSKNSPLHFGNGTRLTVT.

This clonotype was detected a few times. J is TRBJ2-7 and V is TRBV6-2 or TRBV6-3; no firm D call. Germline assignment: CDR1 MNHEY and CDR2 SVGEGT. The CDR3 extends over 11 amino acids. Trimming stripped 6 bases from V and 2 bases from J, with 5 bases between. CDR3 DNA sequence: TGTGCCAGCAGCGCCACCTACGAGCAGTACTTC. This gives the protein CASSATYEQYF.

The table lists this clonotype with many counts. The chain joins TRBV7-9 to TRBJ2-5; 10 bases map to TRBD1. The V gene's germline CDR1 is SEHNR and CDR2 FQNEAQ (reference sequence). The CDR3 totals 14 residues. The J segment lost 5 bases and the V segment lost 7 bases, leaving 7 bases of the junction unmatched. The CDR3 spells CASTRRDRGETQYF. The CDR3 nucleotides read TGTGCCAGCACCCGAAGGGACAGGGGTGAGACCCAGTACTTC.

CDR3 nucleotide sequence: TGTGCCAGCAGCTTAGTAAGGACTAGCCAGGAGCAGTTCTTC. Amino acid sequence: CASSLVRTSQEQFF. V is TRBV7-2 and J is TRBJ2-1, with 8 nucleotides matching TRBD2. The CDR3 covers 14 residues. The trim removed 1 base at V and 10 bases at J, leaving 6 bases unmatched. The germline gives CDR1 SGHTA, CDR2 FQGNSA.

Only a few counts were recorded for this clonotype. A clone one base away is much larger, so this may be a read error. V is TRBV7-2 and J is TRBJ2-1, with 12 bases fitting TRBD2. Trimming took 4 bases from V and 5 from J; bases not matched to a gene: 3. Germline V lookup: CDR1 SGHTA, CDR2 FQGNSA. This CDR3 spans 15 amino acids. CDR3 sequence: CASSSLAGGDNEQFF. The CDR3 DNA is TGTGCCAGCAGCTCTCTAGCGGGGGGGGACAATGAGCAGTTCTTC.

In this sample, this clonotype turned up many times. The chain carries TRBV5-1 and TRBJ2-3; the D is unclear. The CDR3 is made up of 14 amino acids. The V end lost 0 bases, the J end lost 2 bases, and 7 bases lay between the germline ends. CDR1 SGHRS and CDR2 YFSETQ come from the germline V gene. CDR3 sequence reads: CASSLGLITDTQYF. The CDR3 coding sequence is TGCGCCAGCAGCTTGGGTCTGATCACAGATACGCAGTATTTT.

This clonotype was observed many times. This chain links TRBV7-9 with TRBJ1-3; D unresolved. V was trimmed by 6 bases and J by 2 bases, leaving 17 bases between them. The CDR3 is 16 residues long. Per the germline V gene, CDR1 is SEHNR and CDR2 is FQNEAQ (reference sequence). In DNA form, the CDR3 reads TGTGCCAGCAGACCCGAATTTGGGGTGACTGGAAACACCATATATTTT. Its translation: CASRPEFGVTGNTIYF.

The V call is TRBV5-1, the J call TRBJ1-1; D is undetermined. The CDR3 extends over 15 amino acids. In germline, CDR1 is SGHRS, CDR2 YFSETQ. The V and J ends lost 1 base and 4 bases respectively, with 14 bases between them. The CDR3 nucleotides read TGCGCCAGCAGCTTGAGCGATGCCTTCGGCACTGAAGCTTTCTTT. Translation: CASSLSDAFGTEAFF.

This clonotype was observed a few times. The rearrangement uses TRBV27 and TRBJ1-2; D not certain. Germline CDR1 and CDR2: MNHEY and SMNVEV (reference sequence). Trimming stripped 3 bases from V and 7 bases from J, with 15 bases between. The CDR3 runs to 14 residues. CDR3 DNA: TGTGCCAGCAGTTTTAGTGGTTGGAGGAGTGGCTACACCTTC. This translates into CASSFSGWRSGYTF.

This clonotype was seen only a few times. This sequence joins TRBV4-3 and TRBJ1-2, with 7 bases that match TRBD1. The CDR3 spans 13 residues. Looked up from germline, CDR1 is LGHNA and CDR2 is YSLEER. V was clipped by 2 bases and J by 8 bases; unmatched bases: 5. This chain's CDR3 is CASSQRQGDGYTF. The CDR3 region has the DNA TGCGCCAGCAGCCAACGACAGGGTGACGGCTACACCTTC.

In this sample, this clonotype turned up a few times. This chain links TRBV28 with TRBJ2-7; 8 bases fit TRBD1. This CDR3 has 15 residues. The trim removed 4 bases at V and 6 bases at J, leaving 11 bases unmatched. In germline, CDR1 is MDHEN, CDR2 SYDVKM. CDR3 amino acids: CASSSRDRPLVEQYF. DNA for the CDR3: TGTGCCAGCAGTTCCCGGGACAGGCCTTTGGTCGAGCAGTACTTC.

This clonotype was counted at least ten times. The V call is TRBV2, the J call TRBJ1-2; D is unclear. The CDR3 consists of 14 residues. CDR1 is SNHLY and CDR2 is FYNNEI in the germline V gene. Trimming shortened V by 2 bases and J by 4 bases, and 11 bases separated the two germline ends. The CDR3 bases are TGTGCCAGCAGTGAACGTGGGGAGAGCTATGGCTACACCTTC. Its translation is CASSERGESYGYTF.

This clonotype was counted ten times or more. The genes are TRBV12-3 or TRBV12-4 and TRBJ1-2; D uncertain. There are 15 residues in the CDR3. V gave up 6 bases and J gave up 4 bases, with 18 bases separating them. CDR3 DNA: TGTGCCAGCAGCCGCGCAGAGCTCAGGAGCTATGGCTACACCTTC. Translated: CASSRAELRSYGYTF.

CDR3 in DNA: TGTGCCAGCAGCCAAGAGCCCAGGACTAGCGGGAGAGGAGAGACCCAGTACTTC. Translating it yields CASSQEPRTSGRGETQYF. This sequence joins TRBV3-1 and TRBJ2-5; 13 bases match TRBD2. The CDR3 runs to 18 residues. Germline CDR1 and CDR2: LGHDT and YNNKEL (reference sequence). V lost 0 bases to trimming and J lost 4 bases; unmatched junction nucleotides: 8.

A remark on this clonotype: It is likely a read error, because the conserved phenylalanine at the end of the CDR3 is missing. The chain couples TRBV9 to TRBJ1-5; D gene ambiguous. In germline, CDR1 is SGDLS, CDR2 YYNGEE. The CDR3 is 14 residues long. V lost 2 bases to trimming and J lost 7 bases, with 13 bases between them. The CDR3 spells CASSVGTAKQPQHS. In DNA, the CDR3 is TGTGCCAGCAGCGTTGGTACAGCGAAACAGCCCCAGCATTCT.